Listed here are 26 T cell receptor beta chains from one sample, sequenced in a study of T cells of healthy individuals (dated 2018 in TCRdb). Library preparation was by 5' RACE. Sequencing used an Illumina MiSeq. TCRdb itself trimmed the public reads at Q25 with fastp, ran MiXCR and retained productive beta chains. When rows share a CDR3 protein, they turn into one entry using the most common DNA and genes. This sample is represented by approximately 58,000 distinct CDR3 sequences; roughly 15% of them were singletons. 15% to 20% of the sample goes to the ten largest clones. These receptors all come from a human donor in good health.

The chain couples TRBV29-1 to TRBJ2-7; possibly TRBD1 for D (5 bases). The V gene lost 7 bases and the J gene lost 4 bases, with 8 bases spanning the gap. Germline V lookup: CDR1 SQVTM, CDR2 ANQGSEA. The CDR3 has 10 residues. The CDR3 is CSDRFYEQYF. As DNA, the CDR3 is TGCAGCGACAGGTTTTACGAGCAGTACTTC.

This clonotype was seen many times. The chain links TRBV20-1 to TRBJ2-6; 11 bases map to TRBD2. CDR3 size: 20 residues. The ends lost 0 bases at V and 0 bases at J; junction bases unmatched: 10. CDR1 DFQATT and CDR2 SNEGSKA come from the germline V gene (reference sequence). The CDR3 DNA reads TGCAGTGCTAGAGATACGGGACTAGCGGCCACTTTCTCTGGGGCCAACGTCCTGACTTTC. Translating gives CSARDTGLAATFSGANVLTF.

This clonotype occurred a few times. This chain links TRBV11-3 with TRBJ2-3, with D unresolved. V dropped 0 bases and J dropped 3 bases, with 4 bases sitting between them. The CDR3 extends over 13 amino acids. Germline V gene data show CDR1 as SGHNT and CDR2 as YENEEA. The CDR3 DNA reads as TGTGCCAGCAGCTTAGATCTTACAGATACGCAGTATTTT. It encodes CASSLDLTDTQYF.

Turning to this clonotype: A single base separates this from a much larger clone, so it may be a read error. This sequence joins TRBV7-2 and TRBJ2-1; no clear D. CDR1 is SGHTA and CDR2 is FQGNSA in the germline V gene. This CDR3 spans 12 amino acids. Written as DNA, the CDR3 is TGTGCCAGCAGCTCCGTACTCAATGGGCAGTTCTTC. This sequence encodes CASSSVLNGQFF.

This clonotype has at least ten counts. The V call is TRBV20-1, the J call TRBJ2-7; no definite D call. Germline values: CDR1 DFQATT, CDR2 SNEGSKA (reference sequence). With 4 bases removed from V and 3 bases from J, the gap between germline ends came to 19 bases. CDR3 length: 15 residues. The CDR3 region is CSAIRPPDPLYEQYF. The DNA of the CDR3 is TGCAGTGCTATAAGGCCCCCGGACCCGCTCTACGAGCAGTACTTC.

The V and J genes are TRBV2 and TRBJ1-2, with D maybe TRBD1 (6 bases). The CDR3 covers 13 residues. V was cut by 3 bases and J by 4 bases, with 9 bases left in between. Germline V CDR1 and CDR2: SNHLY, FYNNEI. DNA of the CDR3: TGTGCCAGCAGTGACGGGGGCTCCTATGGCTACACCTTC. Its translation is CASSDGGSYGYTF. The complete variable domain, with remaining parts taken from reference TRBV2 and TRBJ1-2, reads EPEVTQTPSHQVTQMGQEVILRCVPISNHLYFYWYRQILGQKVEFLVSFYNNEISEKSEIFDDQFSVERPDGSNFTLKIRSTKLEDSAMYFCASSDGGSYGYTFGSGTRLTVV.

This clonotype was counted many times. The CDR3 region is CASSPHQTGSGNTIYF. The DNA for the CDR3 is TGTGCCAGCAGCCCCCACCAGACAGGCTCTGGAAACACCATATATTTT. The V and J genes are TRBV7-2 and TRBJ1-3; D might be TRBD1 (6 bases). This CDR3 is built from 16 residues. V was cut by 5 bases and J by 0 bases, with 14 bases left in between. Germline CDR1 and CDR2: SGHTA and FQGNSA.

The rearrangement links TRBV11-2 to TRBJ2-7; D gene unclear. Trimming left V 3 bases short and J 3 bases short, with 6 bases between. Germline lookup yields CDR1 SGHAT and CDR2 FQNNGV. The CDR3 totals 12 residues. CDR3 sequence (DNA): TGTGCCAGCAGCTTGATAGGCTACGAGCAGTACTTC. Translating it yields CASSLIGYEQYF.

This rearrangement joins TRBV28 to TRBJ2-2, with a possible D match to TRBD2 (6 bases). The CDR3 covers 13 residues. The V gene lost 7 bases and the J gene lost 6 bases, with 12 bases spanning the gap. Looked up from germline, CDR1 is MDHEN and CDR2 is SYDVKM. The CDR3 sequence is CASIYSGSGELFF. Written as DNA, the CDR3 is TGTGCCAGCATTTACAGCGGGTCCGGGGAGCTGTTTTTT.

This clonotype was counted ten times or more. The chain couples TRBV27 to TRBJ2-2; 7 bases map to TRBD1. This CDR3 is 16 amino acids long. V was pared by 3 bases and J by 1 base, with 5 bases of the junction left unmatched. The germline V gene has CDR1 MNHEY and CDR2 SMNVEV (reference sequence). The DNA for the CDR3 is TGTGCCAGCAGTTTGTCCGGGACAGTGAACACCGGGGAGCTGTTTTTT. This translates into CASSLSGTVNTGELFF.

The chain combines TRBV10-3 with TRBJ2-5; 7 nucleotides line up with TRBD2. Germline CDR1 reads ENHRY; CDR2 reads SYGVKD. The CDR3 consists of 13 residues. With V trimmed by 10 bases and J by 5 bases, 10 bases remained unmatched. The CDR3 nucleotides read TGTGCCACCAAAACCAGCGGGAATGAGACCCAGTACTTC. This translates into CATKTSGNETQYF.

The table lists this clonotype with many counts. The chain has TRBV6-1 and TRBJ1-2; D unclear. V was shortened by 4 bases and J by 8 bases, with 17 bases between the two germline ends. The CDR3 totals 14 residues. Germline CDR1 MNHNS, CDR2 SASEGT. In DNA, the CDR3 is TGTGCCAGCAGTGTCGGAGCGAACTTCCAGGGCTACACCTTC. Translation: CASSVGANFQGYTF.

Many counts were recorded for this clonotype. This chain joins TRBV12-3 or TRBV12-4 and TRBJ1-2; D is perhaps TRBD1 (5 bases). The V and J ends lost 3 bases and 0 bases respectively, with 8 bases between them. The CDR3 covers 14 residues. The DNA of the CDR3 is TGTGCCAGCAGTTTTGGGGGTTCTAACTATGGCTACACCTTC. Its translation: CASSFGGSNYGYTF.

This clonotype appeared many times. The chain couples TRBV12-2 to TRBJ2-7; the D call in the table, TRBD2, was not verified against the DNA. TRBV12-2 represents a pseudogene. This CDR3 comprises 19 residues. The CDR3 coding sequence is TGTGCAAGTCGCTTAGACCCCGGCCCCGGTGCTAGCGGGACCTACGAGCAGTACTTC. Its translation: CASRLDPGPGASGTYEQYF.

The chain has TRBV13 and TRBJ2-1; D possibly matches TRBD1 or TRBD2 (5 bases each). This CDR3 has 11 amino acids. Trimming removed 7 bases from V and 5 bases from J, with 6 bases in between. The germline V gene encodes CDR1 PRHDT and CDR2 FYEKMQ (reference sequence). CDR3 sequence reads: CASMGDNEQFF. The CDR3 DNA reads as TGTGCCAGCATGGGGGACAATGAGCAGTTCTTC. Full variable domain (remainder filled in from reference TRBV13 and TRBJ2-1): AAGVIQSPRHLIKEKRETATLKCYPIPRHDTVYWYQQGPGQDPQFLISFYEKMQSDKGSIPDRFSAQQFSDYHSELNMSSLELGDSALYFCASMGDNEQFFGPGTRLTVL.

The chain uses TRBV29-1 and TRBJ2-1; 11 bases map to TRBD1. CDR1 SQVTM and CDR2 ANQGSEA come from the germline V gene. The CDR3 contains 14 residues. J gave up 6 bases and V 4 bases, and 5 bases lay outside the gene matches. The CDR3 DNA reads TGCAGCGTTGTCCGGGACAGGGGGTTCAATGAGCAGTTCTTC. Residues: CSVVRDRGFNEQFF.

This clonotype was seen a few times. The chain uses TRBV20-1 and TRBJ2-1; D gene unclear. Germline CDR1 is DFQATT and CDR2 is SNEGSKA (reference sequence). The CDR3 runs to 11 residues. The germline V and J ends were trimmed by 4 bases and 8 bases, with 9 bases remaining between them. The CDR3 sequence: CSANPDHEQFF. The CDR3 DNA reads as TGCAGTGCTAATCCAGACCATGAGCAGTTCTTC.

J is TRBJ1-5 and V is TRBV28, with D unclear. Germline V gene data show CDR1 as MDHEN and CDR2 as SYDVKM. This CDR3 is built from 11 residues. V shed 5 bases and J shed 4 bases, with 3 bases lying between them. The CDR3 loop is CASSVNQPQHF. In nucleotides, the CDR3 is TGTGCCAGCAGTGTTAATCAGCCCCAGCATTTT.

There are many counts of this clonotype. The rearrangement links TRBV20-1 to TRBJ1-1; no firm D call. The V gene's germline CDR1 is DFQATT and CDR2 SNEGSKA (reference sequence). Trimming took off 0 bases at V and 6 bases at J, with 11 bases between the two ends. The CDR3 is made up of 13 amino acids. The CDR3 region has the DNA TGCAGTGCTAGAGATAAGGAGTGGGCTGAAGCTTTCTTT. This codes for CSARDKEWAEAFF.

This clonotype was counted many times. The gene calls are TRBV20-1 and TRBJ1-1; possible D gene TRBD1, 6 bases. With 1 base removed from V and 2 bases from J, the gap between germline ends came to 14 bases. The CDR3 spans 15 residues. Germline V lookup: CDR1 DFQATT, CDR2 SNEGSKA (reference sequence). For the CDR3, the DNA is TGCAGTGCTAGAGGGGCGGGACAAGTCAACACTGAAGCTTTCTTT. Its protein product is CSARGAGQVNTEAFF.

This clonotype was counted at least ten times. The chain uses TRBV6-1 and TRBJ2-1; D is perhaps TRBD1 or TRBD2 (5 bases each). The germline V gene encodes CDR1 MNHNS and CDR2 SASEGT. With 2 bases removed from V and 2 bases from J, the gap between germline ends came to 16 bases. This CDR3 comprises 17 residues. The CDR3: CASSETPRWDPYNEQFF. The DNA of the CDR3 is TGTGCCAGCAGTGAAACCCCCAGGTGGGACCCCTACAATGAGCAGTTCTTC.

This clonotype was seen a few times. The CDR3 reads CASTLEGQGIDEQYF. The CDR3 DNA sequence: TGTGCCAGCACATTGGAGGGACAGGGGATCGACGAGCAGTACTTC. V usage is TRBV2 and J usage is TRBJ2-7; 10 bases are a match to TRBD1. Germline V gives CDR1 SNHLY, CDR2 FYNNEI. The CDR3 runs to 15 residues. V dropped 7 bases and J dropped 5; count of bases not matched to a gene: 11.

This clonotype has only one observation. The chain employs TRBV15 and TRBJ2-1; TRBD1 matches 8 bases. This CDR3 is built from 16 residues. The trim removed 2 bases at V and 3 bases at J, leaving 6 bases unmatched. Looked up from germline, CDR1 is LNHNV and CDR2 is YYDKDF (reference sequence). In DNA form, the CDR3 reads TGTGCCACCAGCAGACTAGGACAGGGACTCTACAATGAGCAGTTCTTC. Translated: CATSRLGQGLYNEQFF.

This chain joins TRBV20-1 and TRBJ2-2; perhaps TRBD2 as D (6 bases). Looked up from germline, CDR1 is DFQATT and CDR2 is SNEGSKA (reference sequence). CDR3 size: 15 residues. V was clipped by 1 base and J by 7 bases, with 16 bases between them. For the CDR3, the DNA is TGCAGTGCTAGAGTGGGTAGCGGTGGGCGCGGGGAGCTGTTTTTT. This encodes CSARVGSGGRGELFF.

This clonotype was observed at least ten times. The chain links TRBV29-1 to TRBJ2-1; a weak D match, TRBD2 (6 bases). The CDR3 consists of 13 residues. V was pared by 7 bases and J by 0 bases, with 10 bases between. The germline gives CDR1 SQVTM, CDR2 ANQGSEA. CDR3 in amino acids: CSAGESSYNEQFF. The CDR3 nucleotides are TGCAGCGCGGGGGAGAGCTCCTACAATGAGCAGTTCTTC.

This clonotype was seen many times. The V and J genes are TRBV12-3 or TRBV12-4 and TRBJ1-5, with 10 nucleotides matching TRBD1. This CDR3 is 14 amino acids long. V lost 4 bases and J lost 5; bases outside the gene matches: 2. The CDR3: CASSSGQGDQPQHF. CDR3 sequence (DNA): TGTGCCAGCAGTTCTGGACAGGGGGATCAGCCCCAGCATTTT.